A selection of T cell receptor beta chains follows, all from one sample in a study of cytomegalovirus exposure and HLA in healthy donors. Repertoires were generated with immunoSEQ multiplex PCR, while TCRdb's copy carries only in-frame clones and drops some. The sample has more than 110,000 clones, 78% seen once; the top ten hold less than 3.5%. Sample: PBMCs. Receptors were obtained from a male donor in good health and CMV-seronegative. Both conserved end residues are part of each CDR3. The D gene is left open where the match is weak. Rows may omit the clone size; those that give it use once, few, many or a size class.

j_call d_call clone_size v_call cdr3_length cdr3_nt cdr3_aa
TRBJ2-7 NA NA TRBV18 15 TGTGCCAGCTCACCCATATTGGACAGCCCGTACGAGCAGTACTTC CASSPILDSPYEQYF
TRBJ1-1 TRBD1 NA TRBV4-1 15 TGCGCCAGCAGCCAAGGGGGACAGACGAACACTGAAGCTTTCTTT CASSQGGQTNTEAFF
TRBJ1-5 TRBD1 NA TRBV30 17 TGTGCCTGGAGTCCCCAGGGACAGGGGGCTAGCAATCAGCCCCAGCATTTT CAWSPQGQGASNQPQHF
TRBJ1-5 TRBD1 once TRBV19 15 TGTGCCAGTAGTACCCAGGGGGGCCAAGATCAGCCCCAGCATTTT CASSTQGGQDQPQHF
TRBJ2-1 NA NA TRBV6-5 15 TGTGCCAGCAGTTCCTCCGGGAGAGGGTTGGATGAGCAGTTCTTC CASSSSGRGLDEQFF
TRBJ1-2 NA NA TRBV5-1 15 TGCGCCAGCAGCTTGGATTCCGGGGTTACCTATGGCTACACCTTC CASSLDSGVTYGYTF
TRBJ1-2 TRBD1 NA TRBV7-2 15 TGTGCCAGCAGCCCTAACCTGGGACAGGCAAGTGGCTACACCTTC CASSPNLGQASGYTF
TRBJ2-7 TRBD1 NA TRBV5-1 14 TGCGCCAGCAGCCAAGGACAGGGGGCGGGCGAGCAGTACTTC CASSQGQGAGEQYF
TRBJ2-1 NA NA TRBV5-1 13 TGCGCCAGCAGCGCTGGCATTTACAATGAGCAGTTCTTC CASSAGIYNEQFF
TRBJ1-5 NA NA TRBV6-6 14 TGTGCCAGCAGTTATGGGGGGGGCGGTCAGCCCCAGCATTTT CASSYGGGGQPQHF
TRBJ1-3 NA NA TRBV4-1 17 TGCGCCAGCAGCCAAGTCAACTCAGGCCGCTCTGGAAACACCATATATTTT CASSQVNSGRSGNTIYF
TRBJ2-1 NA few TRBV19 17 TGTGCCAGTAGTCAACCTTCACAGGGATCCCTCTACAATGAGCAGTTCTTC CASSQPSQGSLYNEQFF
TRBJ1-2 NA few TRBV5-5 14 TGTGCCAGCAGCTTTTTCAGTACTAACTATGGCTACACCTTC CASSFFSTNYGYTF
TRBJ2-1 NA NA TRBV6-5 15 TGTGCCAGCGCCAAGAGAGTCCAGGGTCTCAATGAGCAGTTCTTC CASAKRVQGLNEQFF
TRBJ1-5 NA few TRBV18 15 TGTGCCAGCTCCCCGACAGGCTCTAGCAATCAGCCCCAGCATTTT CASSPTGSSNQPQHF
TRBJ2-3 NA NA TRBV7-2 15 TGTGCCAGCAGCTTAGTACTAGACAACACAGATACGCAGTATTTT CASSLVLDNTDTQYF
TRBJ1-3 TRBD1 once TRBV29-1 14 TGCAGCGTTACACAGGGGGCTGCTGGAAACACCATATATTTT CSVTQGAAGNTIYF
TRBJ2-5 TRBD2 NA TRBV9 17 TGTGCCAGCAGCGCGCCGGGACTAGCGGGGGCCCAAGAGACCCAGTACTTC CASSAPGLAGAQETQYF
TRBJ1-2 NA few TRBV7-9 14 TGTGCCAGCAGCCGCGACGGAGGGAACTATGGCTACACCTTC CASSRDGGNYGYTF
TRBJ1-6 NA NA TRBV10-1 15 TGCGCCACCGAGAGGGCGCAATCCTATAATTCACCCCTCCACTTT CATERAQSYNSPLHF
TRBJ1-1 NA NA TRBV7-2 10 TGTGCCAGCAGCTCCGGGGGGGCTTTCTTT CASSSGGAFF
TRBJ1-1 NA once TRBV6-1 14 TGTGCCAGCAGTGAAGGGAGGATGAACACTGAAGCTTTCTTT CASSEGRMNTEAFF
TRBJ1-1 NA NA TRBV7-9 15 TGTGCCAGCAGCTTGAGGCAGGACTCGAACACTGAAGCTTTCTTT CASSLRQDSNTEAFF
TRBJ1-1 NA few TRBV15 13 TGTGCCACCAGCACGAGAGTAAACACTGAAGCTTTCTTT CATSTRVNTEAFF
TRBJ2-3 TRBD1 NA TRBV2 15 TGTGCCAGCACCAGGGGGACAGGTGGCACAGATACGCAGTATTTT CASTRGTGGTDTQYF
TRBJ1-5 TRBD1 NA TRBV5-8 14 TGTGCCAGCAGCCCGCGACAGGGCAGTCAGCCCCAGCATTTT CASSPRQGSQPQHF
TRBJ1-2 TRBD1 few TRBV2 14 TGTGCCAGCAGTGGACAGGGAGATTTTCATGGCTACACCTTC CASSGQGDFHGYTF
TRBJ1-2 NA NA TRBV6-5 14 TGTGCCAGCAGCCGCGGCGGGTGGAACTATGGCTACACCTTC CASSRGGWNYGYTF
TRBJ2-7 TRBD1 once TRBV5-4 17 TGTGCCAGCAGCTTAGTAGGCGGGGCGGGACAGGTCTACGAGCAGTACTTC CASSLVGGAGQVYEQYF